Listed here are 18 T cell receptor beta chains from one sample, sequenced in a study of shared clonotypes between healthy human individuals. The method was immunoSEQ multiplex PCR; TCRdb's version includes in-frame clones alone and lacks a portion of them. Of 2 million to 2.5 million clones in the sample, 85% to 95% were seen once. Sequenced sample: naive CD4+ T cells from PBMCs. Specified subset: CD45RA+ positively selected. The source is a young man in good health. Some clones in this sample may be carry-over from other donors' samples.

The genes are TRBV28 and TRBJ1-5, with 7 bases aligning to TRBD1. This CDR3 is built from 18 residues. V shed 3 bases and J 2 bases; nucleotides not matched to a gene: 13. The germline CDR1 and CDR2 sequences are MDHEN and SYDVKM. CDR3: CASSLVRGQRARNQPQHF. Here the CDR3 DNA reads TGTGCCAGCAGTTTGGTCCGGGGACAGAGAGCTCGCAATCAGCCCCAGCATTTT.

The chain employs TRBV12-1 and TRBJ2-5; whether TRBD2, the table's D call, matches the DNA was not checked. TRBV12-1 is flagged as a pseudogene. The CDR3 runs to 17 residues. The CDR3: CASSFRREPEPGETQYF. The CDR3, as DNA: TGTGCCAGCAGCTTTAGGAGGGAGCCAGAACCGGGAGAGACCCAGTACTTC.

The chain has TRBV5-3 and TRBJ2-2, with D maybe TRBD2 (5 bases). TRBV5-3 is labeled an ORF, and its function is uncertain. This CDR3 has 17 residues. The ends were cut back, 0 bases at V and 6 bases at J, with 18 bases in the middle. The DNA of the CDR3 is TGTGCCAGAAGCTTGGTTTGGACTCCAACTGGGGCCGGGGAGCTGTTTTTT. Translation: CARSLVWTPTGAGELFF.

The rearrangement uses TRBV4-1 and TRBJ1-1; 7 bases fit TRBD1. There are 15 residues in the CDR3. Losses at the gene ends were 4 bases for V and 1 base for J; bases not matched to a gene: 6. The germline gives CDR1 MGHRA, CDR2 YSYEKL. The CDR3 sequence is CASSRTGETNTEAFF. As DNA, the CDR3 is TGCGCCAGCAGCCGCACAGGGGAGACGAACACTGAAGCTTTCTTT.

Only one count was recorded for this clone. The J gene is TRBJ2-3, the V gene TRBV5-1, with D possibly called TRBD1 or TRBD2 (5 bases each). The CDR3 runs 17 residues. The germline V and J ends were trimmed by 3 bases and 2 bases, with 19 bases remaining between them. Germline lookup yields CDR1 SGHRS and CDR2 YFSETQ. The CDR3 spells CASSSGQGASFTDTQYF. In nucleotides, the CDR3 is TGCGCCAGCAGCTCCGGGCAGGGAGCGAGCTTCACAGATACGCAGTATTTT.

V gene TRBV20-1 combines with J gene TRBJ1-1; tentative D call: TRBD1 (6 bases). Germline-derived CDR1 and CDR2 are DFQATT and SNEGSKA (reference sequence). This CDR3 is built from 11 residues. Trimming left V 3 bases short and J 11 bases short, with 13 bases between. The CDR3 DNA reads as TGCAGTGCTAGGGGGGGGGCCGTGGCTTTCTTT. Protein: CSARGGAVAFF.

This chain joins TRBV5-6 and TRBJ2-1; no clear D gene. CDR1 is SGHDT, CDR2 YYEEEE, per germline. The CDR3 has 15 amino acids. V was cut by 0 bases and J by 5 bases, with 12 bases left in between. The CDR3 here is CASSLVSVRDNEQFF. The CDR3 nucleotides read TGTGCCAGCAGCTTGGTGTCAGTAAGGGACAATGAGCAGTTCTTC.

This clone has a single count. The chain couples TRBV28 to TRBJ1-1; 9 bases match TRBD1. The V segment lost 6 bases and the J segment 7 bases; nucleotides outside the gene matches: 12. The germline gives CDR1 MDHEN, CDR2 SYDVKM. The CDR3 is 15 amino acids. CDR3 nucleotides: TGTGCCAGCAGCATCTACCCGACAGGGGGGTTTGAAGCTTTCTTT. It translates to CASSIYPTGGFEAFF.

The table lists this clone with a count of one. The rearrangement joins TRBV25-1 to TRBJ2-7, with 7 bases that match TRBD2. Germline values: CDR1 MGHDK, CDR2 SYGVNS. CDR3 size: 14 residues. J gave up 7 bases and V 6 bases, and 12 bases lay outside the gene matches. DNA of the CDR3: TGTGCCAGCAGCGGAGCGGGGACTCCCGGTGAGCAGTACTTC. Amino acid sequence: CASSGAGTPGEQYF.

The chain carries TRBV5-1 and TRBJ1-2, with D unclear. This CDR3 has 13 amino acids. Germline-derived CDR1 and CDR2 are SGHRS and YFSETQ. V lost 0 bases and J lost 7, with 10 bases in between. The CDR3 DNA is TGCGCCAGCAGCTTGGCAGAAAACACTGGCTACACCTTC. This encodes CASSLAENTGYTF.

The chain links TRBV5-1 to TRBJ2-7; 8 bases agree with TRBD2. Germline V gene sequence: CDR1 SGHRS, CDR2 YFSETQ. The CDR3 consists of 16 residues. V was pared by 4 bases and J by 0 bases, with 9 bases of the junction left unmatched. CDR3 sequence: CASSIGLAASSYEQYF. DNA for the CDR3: TGCGCCAGCAGCATCGGACTAGCTGCCAGCTCCTACGAGCAGTACTTC. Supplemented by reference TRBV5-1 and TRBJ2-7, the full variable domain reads KAGVTQTPRYLIKTRGQQVTLSCSPISGHRSVSWYQQTPGQGLQFLFEYFSETQRNKGNFPGRFSGRQFSNSRSEMNVSTLELGDSALYLCASSIGLAASSYEQYFGPGTRLTVT.

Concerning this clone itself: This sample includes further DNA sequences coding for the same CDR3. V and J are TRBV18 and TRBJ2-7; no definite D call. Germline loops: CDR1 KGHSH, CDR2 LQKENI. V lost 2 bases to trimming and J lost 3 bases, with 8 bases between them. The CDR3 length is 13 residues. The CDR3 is CASSPGLFYEQYF. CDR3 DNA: TGTGCCAGCTCACCAGGTCTTTTCTACGAGCAGTACTTC.

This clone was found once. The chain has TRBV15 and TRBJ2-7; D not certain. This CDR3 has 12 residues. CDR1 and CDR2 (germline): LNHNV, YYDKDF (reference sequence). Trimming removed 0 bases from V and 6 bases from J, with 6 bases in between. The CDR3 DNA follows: TGTGCCACCAGCAGAGATAGGCTCGAGCAGTACTTC. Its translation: CATSRDRLEQYF.

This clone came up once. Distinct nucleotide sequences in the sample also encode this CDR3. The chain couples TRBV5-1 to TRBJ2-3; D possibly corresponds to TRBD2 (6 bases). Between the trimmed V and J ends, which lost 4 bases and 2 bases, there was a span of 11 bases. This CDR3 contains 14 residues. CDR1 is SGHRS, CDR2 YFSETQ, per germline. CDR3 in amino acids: CASSPGTFTDTQYF. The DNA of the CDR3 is TGCGCCAGCAGCCCCGGGACTTTCACAGATACGCAGTATTTT.

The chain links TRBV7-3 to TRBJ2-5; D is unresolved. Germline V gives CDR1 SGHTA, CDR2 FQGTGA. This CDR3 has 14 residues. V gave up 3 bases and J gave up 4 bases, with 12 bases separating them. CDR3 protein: CASSLVGSRETQYF. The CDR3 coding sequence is TGTGCCAGCAGCTTGGTGGGCAGTAGAGAGACCCAGTACTTC.

CDR3 in amino acids: CASSPTPGDTQYF. The CDR3 bases are TGTGCCAGCAGTCCAACACCAGGAGATACGCAGTATTTT. This sequence joins TRBV6-5 and TRBJ2-3, with D hard to call. The CDR3 extends over 13 amino acids. The germline V gene has CDR1 MNHEY and CDR2 SVGAGI. The V end was cut by 5 bases, the J end by 5 bases, with 11 bases between.

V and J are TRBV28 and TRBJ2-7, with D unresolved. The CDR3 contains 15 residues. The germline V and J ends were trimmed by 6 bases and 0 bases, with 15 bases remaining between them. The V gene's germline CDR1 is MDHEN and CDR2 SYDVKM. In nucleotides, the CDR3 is TGTGCCAGCAGATCACCACGGACGGGCTCCTACGAGCAGTACTTC. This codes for CASRSPRTGSYEQYF.

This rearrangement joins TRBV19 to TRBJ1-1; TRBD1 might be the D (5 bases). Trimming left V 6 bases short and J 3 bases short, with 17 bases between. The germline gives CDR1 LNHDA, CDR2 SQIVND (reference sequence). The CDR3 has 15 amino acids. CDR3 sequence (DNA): TGTGCCAGTAGAATACGGAGCAGGGCTGACACTGAAGCTTTCTTT. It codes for CASRIRSRADTEAFF.